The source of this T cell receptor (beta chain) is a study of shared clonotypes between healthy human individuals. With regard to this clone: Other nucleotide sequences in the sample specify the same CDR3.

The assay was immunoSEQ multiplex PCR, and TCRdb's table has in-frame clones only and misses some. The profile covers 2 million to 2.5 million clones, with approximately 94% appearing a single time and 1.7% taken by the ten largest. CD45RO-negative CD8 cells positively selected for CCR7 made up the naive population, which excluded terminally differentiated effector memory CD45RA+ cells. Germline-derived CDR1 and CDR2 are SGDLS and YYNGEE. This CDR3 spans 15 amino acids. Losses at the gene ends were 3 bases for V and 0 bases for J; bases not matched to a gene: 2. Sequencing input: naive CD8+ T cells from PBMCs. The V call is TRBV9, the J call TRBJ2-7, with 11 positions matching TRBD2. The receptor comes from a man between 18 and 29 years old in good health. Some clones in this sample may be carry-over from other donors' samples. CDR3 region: CASSAGTSGSYEQYF. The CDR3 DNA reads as TGTGCCAGCAGCGCGGGGACTAGCGGCTCCTACGAGCAGTACTTC.